The T cell receptor (beta chain) described here comes from a study of cytomegalovirus exposure and HLA in healthy donors. V was clipped by 1 base and J by 1 base, with 16 bases between them. Germline lookup yields CDR1 MDHEN and CDR2 SYDVKM. The CDR3 extends over 17 amino acids. Overall study results and limits: Fewer N-insertions than the roughly 670-donor mean were reportedly shown by an Asian-associated ancestry cluster in a later analysis. In vitro work confirmed that a few CMV-associated chains recognize CMV antigens. Several of the most significant clusters were apparently associated with common viral pathogens in a later analysis. An analysis done earlier found most TCR beta V segments productive about 87% or about 30% of the time.

As concerns this clone: The antigen is undetermined.

Use of 60 Vbeta and 13 Jbeta primers characterized the PCR. The table came from immunoSEQ multiplex PCR; TCRdb's copy has only in-frame clones and leaves some out. The data show around 200,000 clones, over 75% seen once. Sequencing input: PBMCs. This chain connects TRBV28 to TRBJ2-5; D is undetermined. The TCR was taken from a woman in her fifties or sixties in good health and CMV-seropositive. CDR3 DNA sequence: TGTGCCAGCAGTTTATTTTTGCTGCTGCGGCTCCAAGAGACCCAGTACTTC. This translates into CASSLFLLLRLQETQYF.